The TCR beta chain under discussion was sequenced for a study of shared clonotypes between healthy human individuals. The V segment lost 5 bases and the J segment 4 bases; nucleotides outside the gene matches: 7. The CDR3 is made up of 15 amino acids. CDR1 and CDR2 (germline): MDHEN, SYDVKM. Naivety among CD8 cells was defined by CD45RO negativity and positive CCR7 selection, thereby excluding terminally differentiated effector memory CD45RA+ cells. The protocol was immunoSEQ multiplex PCR, while the TCRdb copy is restricted to in-frame clones and leaves out a portion. The sample holds about 2 million clones, about 95% seen once.

The sample consisted of naive CD8+ T cells sorted from blood. The source of this sequence is a man aged 18 to 29 in good health. V usage is TRBV28 and J usage is TRBJ2-2, with 7 bases matching TRBD1. CDR3 protein: CASSRPGQTTGELFF. As DNA, the CDR3 is TGTGCCAGCAGTCGGCCGGGACAGACCACCGGGGAGCTGTTTTTT.